The sample holds one count of the clone carrying this T cell receptor (beta chain). The antigen is not known. This record comes from a study of cytotoxic CD8 clonotypes in ibrutinib-treated CLL. Overall study: Responses: roughly 25 partial, 2 complete; after median approximately 68 months, around 14 stayed remitted, some 12 progressed. Sample averages reached 250,000 or so productive templates and approximately 93,000 productive rearrangements. Study findings and constraints: Having risen at ibrutinib response, clonality had fallen back toward baseline by progression. Contraction or stability on treatment characterized the public clonotypes, which were uncommon.

This CDR3 contains 14 residues. J gave up 4 bases and V 6 bases, and 6 bases lay outside the gene matches. Germline V gene data show CDR1 as WSHSY and CDR2 as SAAADI. Assay: immunoSEQ multiplex PCR; the TCRdb copy retains only in-frame clones and omits some. Of around 19,000 clones in the sample, under 75% were seen once. The sequence was obtained from a human donor with chronic lymphocytic leukemia. Material: PBMCs, obtained after 12 months of ibrutinib treatment. The J gene is TRBJ1-1, the V gene TRBV10-2, with TRBD1 matching over 9 bases. The CDR3 sequence is CASSARDRVTEAFF. The CDR3, as DNA: TGCGCCAGCAGCGCCCGGGACAGGGTCACTGAAGCTTTCTTT.